Detailed here is one T cell receptor beta chain. The antigen remains undetermined. CDR1 and CDR2 (germline): SGHRS, YFSETQ. V was pared by 4 bases and J by 3 bases, with 4 bases of the junction left unmatched. This CDR3 is 14 amino acids long. The sample originates from a study of identical twins. Study observations and caveats: Recombination models fit unrelated individuals' TCR alpha sharing but underestimated twins'.

cDNA molecules carried unique molecular identifiers, and template switching added a universal primer site. Each CDR3 protein gets one entry after TCRdb re-called the 5' RACE reads with MiXCR. This repertoire shows 600,000 to 700,000 distinct CDR3 sequences, 21% found once; its top ten account for around 4.4%. These same data were also listed under a study on T cells expressing NK-cell markers. That work states: Investigators obtained TCR beta repertoires from sorted CD3+CD56+NKG2C+, CD3+CD56+NKG2C- and CD3+CD56-NKG2C+ T cells. The study found these clonotypes also leading the CD3+CD56-NKG2C+ fraction in four donors.

The material sequenced was PBMCs. This sequence was found in a woman aged 18-29 years in good health. V usage is TRBV5-1 and J usage is TRBJ2-3, with 8 bases aligning to TRBD2. The chain's CDR3 is CASSVSGETDTQYF. CDR3 in DNA: TGCGCCAGCAGCGTTAGCGGGGAAACAGATACGCAGTATTTT.